Presented here are 25 T cell receptor beta chains from one specimen sequenced in a study of regulatory and conventional T cells in RAG deficiency. Genomic DNA came from blood conventional CD4+ T cells gated CD25-low CD127-high. The table came from immunoSEQ multiplex PCR; TCRdb's copy has only in-frame clones and leaves some out. Of around 22,000 clones in the sample, 93% were seen once. The sample was also linked to a second study, of regulatory T cells. That work contributes: The PCR used 52 TRBV and 13 TRBJ primers.

Sequenced sample: CD4+ T cells sorted from blood. These receptors were obtained from a human donor in good health.

This clone was recorded only once. The V gene is TRBV2, the J gene TRBJ2-3; TRBD2 matches 10 bases. J lost 0 bases, V lost 7 bases, and 4 bases had no gene match. There are 15 residues in the CDR3. Germline V lookup: CDR1 SNHLY, CDR2 FYNNEI. Written as DNA, the CDR3 is TGTGCCAGCATCTGGACTAGCGGAAGCACAGATACGCAGTATTTT. Protein sequence: CASIWTSGSTDTQYF.

V gene TRBV27 combines with J gene TRBJ2-1, with D possibly TRBD1 on 5 matching bases. V lost 6 bases and J 7 bases, leaving 13 bases between the germline ends. Germline V gene data show CDR1 as MNHEY and CDR2 as SMNVEV (reference sequence). The CDR3 length is 13 residues. CDR3 nucleotides: TGTGCCAGCAGGACAATCCAGGGTAATGAGCAGTTCTTC. Translation gives CASRTIQGNEQFF.

V and J are TRBV11-3 and TRBJ2-7, with D perhaps matching TRBD1 or TRBD2 (5 bases each). The V end lost 3 bases, the J end lost 7 bases, and 16 bases lay between the germline ends. In germline, CDR1 is SGHNT, CDR2 YENEEA. This CDR3 has 14 amino acids. The CDR3 protein is CASSFTGLSGEQYF. The DNA of the CDR3 is TGTGCCAGCAGCTTTACAGGCCTATCGGGGGAGCAGTACTTC.

This chain joins TRBV30 and TRBJ2-1; D is ambiguous. The CDR3 runs to 14 residues. Germline loops: CDR1 GTSNPN, CDR2 SVGIG (reference sequence). The ends were cut back, 2 bases at V and 7 bases at J, with 15 bases in the middle. The CDR3 nucleotides are TGTGCCTGGAGTCCCCGGGCCGGATATAATGAGCAGTTCTTC. This gives the protein CAWSPRAGYNEQFF. Full variable domain (remainder filled in from reference TRBV30 and TRBJ2-1): SQTIHQWPATLVQPVGSPLSLECTVEGTSNPNLYWYRQAAGRGLQLLFYSVGIGQISSEVPQNLSASRPQDRQFILSSKKLLLSDSGFYLCAWSPRAGYNEQFFGPGTRLTVL.

Only one count was recorded for this clone. This sequence joins TRBV23-1 and TRBJ1-1; D is unresolved. TRBV23-1 is marked as an open reading frame, function uncertain. The ends were cut back, 0 bases at V and 1 base at J, with 15 bases in the middle. The CDR3 totals 17 residues. In DNA form, the CDR3 reads TGCGCCAGCAGTCAATCGAATGAACGGGGAACGAACACTGAAGCTTTCTTT. Amino acid sequence: CASSQSNERGTNTEAFF.

This chain links TRBV5-1 with TRBJ2-2; D gene ambiguous. The CDR3 spans 14 residues. CDR1 is SGHRS, CDR2 YFSETQ, per germline. V lost 5 bases to trimming and J lost 0 bases, with 8 bases between them. The CDR3 reads CASSPVPNTGELFF. The CDR3 coding sequence is TGCGCCAGCAGTCCGGTCCCGAACACCGGGGAGCTGTTTTTT. Using reference TRBV5-1 and TRBJ2-2 for the parts outside the CDR3, the full variable domain is KAGVTQTPRYLIKTRGQQVTLSCSPISGHRSVSWYQQTPGQGLQFLFEYFSETQRNKGNFPGRFSGRQFSNSRSEMNVSTLELGDSALYLCASSPVPNTGELFFGEGSRLTVL.

This chain joins TRBV19 and TRBJ1-4; D not resolved. Germline V gene sequence: CDR1 LNHDA, CDR2 SQIVND (reference sequence). The CDR3 loop spans 11 amino acids. V gave up 7 bases and J gave up 10 bases, with 10 bases separating them. CDR3 DNA sequence: TGTGCCAGTAACACGGGGAGAAAACTGTTTTTT. It specifies CASNTGRKLFF.

The V and J genes are TRBV28 and TRBJ2-2, with D uncertain. This CDR3 region has 14 residues. Trimming removed 2 bases from V and 5 bases from J, with 9 bases in between. Germline V CDR1 and CDR2: MDHEN, SYDVKM. CDR3 protein: CASSLNMLTGELFF. The DNA of the CDR3 is TGTGCCAGCAGTTTAAACATGTTAACCGGGGAGCTGTTTTTT.

The CDR3 is CASRKGGEAGELFF. The CDR3 DNA reads as TGTGCCAGCAGAAAAGGGGGTGAGGCCGGGGAGCTGTTTTTT. J is TRBJ2-2 and V is TRBV25-1, with a weak D call TRBD1 (6 bases). Trimming removed 6 bases from V and 6 bases from J, with 14 bases in between. CDR1 and CDR2 (germline): MGHDK, SYGVNS. The CDR3 is made up of 14 amino acids.

The V call is TRBV6-6, the J call TRBJ2-7; D ambiguous. The V end was cut by 6 bases, the J end by 5 bases, with 8 bases between. This CDR3 has 11 residues. From germline, CDR1 is MNHNY and CDR2 SVGAGI (reference sequence). Written as DNA, the CDR3 is TGTGCCAGCAGGGCACTACACGAGCAGTACTTC. Translation: CASRALHEQYF.

The rearrangement joins TRBV19 to TRBJ1-3, with TRBD1 identical over 10 bases. Losses at the gene ends were 11 bases for V and 4 bases for J; bases not matched to a gene: 11. The germline V gene encodes CDR1 LNHDA and CDR2 SQIVND (reference sequence). The CDR3 has 15 residues. CDR3 region: CASQTGTGVGNTIYF. The CDR3 coding sequence is TGTGCCTCCCAAACCGGGACAGGGGTAGGAAACACCATATATTTT. The full variable domain, rest sourced from reference TRBV19 and TRBJ1-3, is DGGITQSPKYLFRKEGQNVTLSCEQNLNHDAMYWYRQDPGQGLRLIYYSQIVNDFQKGDIAEGYSVSREKKESFPLTVTSAQKNPTAFYLCASQTGTGVGNTIYFGEGSWLTVV.

The chain recombines TRBV11-3 with TRBJ1-4; D is unclear. The germline V and J ends were trimmed by 7 bases and 8 bases, with 11 bases remaining between them. The germline gives CDR1 SGHNT, CDR2 YENEEA. This CDR3 is 12 amino acids long. For the CDR3, the DNA is TGTGCCAGCAAAGGGAGATCGGAAAAACTGTTTTTT. This gives the protein CASKGRSEKLFF.

The rearrangement joins TRBV10-1 to TRBJ2-2; no definite D call. The V gene's germline CDR1 is WNHNN and CDR2 SYGVQD (reference sequence). This CDR3 is built from 12 residues. V was cut by 5 bases and J by 5 bases, with 6 bases left in between. CDR3 nucleotide sequence: TGCGCCAGCAGTCCGTATACCGGGGAGCTGTTTTTT. Residues: CASSPYTGELFF.

The chain is built from TRBV28 and TRBJ2-1; TRBD1 might be the D (6 bases). This CDR3 comprises 15 residues. The V end was cut by 7 bases, the J end by 3 bases, with 16 bases between. Germline-derived CDR1 and CDR2 are MDHEN and SYDVKM. The CDR3 region has the DNA TGTGCCAGCATCGCCGGGACAACTGACTACAATGAGCAGTTCTTC. It encodes CASIAGTTDYNEQFF.

This clone has just one count. This sequence joins TRBV6-1 and TRBJ1-2; D unresolved. This CDR3 has 11 residues. Between the trimmed V and J ends, which lost 6 bases and 2 bases, there was a span of 4 bases. The germline CDR1 and CDR2 sequences are MNHNS and SASEGT. CDR3 in DNA: TGTGCCAGCAGGAAAAACTATGGCTACACCTTC. This gives the protein CASRKNYGYTF.

The J gene is TRBJ2-1, the V gene TRBV28; 8 bases match TRBD1. Germline loops: CDR1 MDHEN, CDR2 SYDVKM. This CDR3 comprises 15 residues. With V trimmed by 6 bases and J by 4 bases, 8 bases remained unmatched. The CDR3 sequence is CASSVQGARYNEQFF. The CDR3 DNA follows: TGTGCCAGCAGCGTTCAGGGGGCGAGATACAATGAGCAGTTCTTC.

The chain carries TRBV10-2 and TRBJ1-2; possible D gene TRBD1, 5 bases. V lost 7 bases and J 4 bases, leaving 10 bases between the germline ends. The germline CDR1 and CDR2 sequences are WSHSY and SAAADI. This CDR3 has 12 residues. The CDR3 DNA reads as TGCGCCAGCAATCTCGGGGGCTATGGCTACACCTTC. Protein sequence: CASNLGGYGYTF.

The chain carries TRBV4-2 and TRBJ1-2, with 12 bases matching TRBD1. Germline CDR1 and CDR2: LGHNA and YNFKEQ. V shed 2 bases and J 7 bases; nucleotides not matched to a gene: 14. This CDR3 has 18 amino acids. CDR3 bases: TGTGCCAGCAGCCAATTGTTTCCGGGACAGGGGGCGATTGTTGGCTACACCTTC. Translating gives CASSQLFPGQGAIVGYTF.

V gene TRBV6-6 combines with J gene TRBJ2-5, with D possibly TRBD1 on 6 matching bases. The closer fit of TRBJ2-7 to the DNA end suggests the J call may be wrong. CDR3 length equals 14 residues. CDR1 and CDR2 from the germline V gene are MNHNY and SVGAGI (reference sequence). CDR3 DNA sequence: TGTGCCAGCAGCGATCCGAGGGGGAGCGACGAGCAGTACTTC. Encoded protein: CASSDPRGSDEQYF.

The chain has TRBV6-5 and TRBJ2-7; 9 nucleotides agree with TRBD1. This CDR3 contains 15 residues. V lost 0 bases, J lost 2 bases, and 2 bases stayed unmatched. Germline V gene sequence: CDR1 MNHEY, CDR2 SVGAGI. This CDR3 reads CASSYSGQGTYEQYF. The CDR3 region has the DNA TGTGCCAGCAGTTACTCGGGACAGGGAACCTACGAGCAGTACTTC.

This chain joins TRBV4-2 and TRBJ2-3; unclear D gene. V dropped 0 bases and J dropped 6 bases, with 13 bases sitting between them. The CDR3 has 15 residues. Per germline, CDR1 LGHNA and CDR2 YNFKEQ. CDR3: CASSQDGATWDTQYF. CDR3 bases: TGTGCCAGCAGCCAAGATGGTGCGACGTGGGATACGCAGTATTTT.

The chain carries TRBV5-5 and TRBJ1-1, with D tentatively TRBD1 (6 bases). With 2 bases removed from V and 7 bases from J, the gap between germline ends came to 12 bases. Per germline, CDR1 SGHKS and CDR2 YYEKEE (reference sequence). The CDR3 is 13 residues long. The chain's CDR3 is CASSFQSQGEAFF. CDR3 nucleotide sequence: TGTGCCAGCAGCTTTCAGTCACAGGGTGAAGCTTTCTTT.

The chain combines TRBV29-1 with TRBJ2-7; TRBD2 matches 8 bases. Germline V gives CDR1 SQVTM, CDR2 ANQGSEA. The CDR3 totals 12 residues. Germline trimming cut 4 bases from V and 6 bases from J; bases unmatched to any gene: 5. The CDR3 spells CSVAGGATEQYF. Here the CDR3 DNA reads TGCAGCGTTGCCGGGGGGGCTACCGAGCAGTACTTC.

This chain links TRBV4-1 with TRBJ1-1, with no clear D. The CDR3 runs to 14 residues. Germline V CDR1 and CDR2: MGHRA, YSYEKL. V was cut by 3 bases and J by 3 bases, with 11 bases left in between. The CDR3 region is CASSHGPRDTEAFF. CDR3 DNA: TGCGCCAGCAGCCATGGGCCGAGGGACACTGAAGCTTTCTTT.

This chain joins TRBV5-4 and TRBJ2-2, with a possible D match to TRBD2 (6 bases). The CDR3 extends over 13 amino acids. CDR1 and CDR2 from the germline V gene are SGHNT and YYREEE (reference sequence). Deletions cut 4 bases from V and 8 bases from J, with 12 bases between. The CDR3 sequence: CASSPIGGGELFF. The DNA of the CDR3 is TGTGCCAGCAGCCCCATCGGGGGAGGGGAGCTGTTTTTT.